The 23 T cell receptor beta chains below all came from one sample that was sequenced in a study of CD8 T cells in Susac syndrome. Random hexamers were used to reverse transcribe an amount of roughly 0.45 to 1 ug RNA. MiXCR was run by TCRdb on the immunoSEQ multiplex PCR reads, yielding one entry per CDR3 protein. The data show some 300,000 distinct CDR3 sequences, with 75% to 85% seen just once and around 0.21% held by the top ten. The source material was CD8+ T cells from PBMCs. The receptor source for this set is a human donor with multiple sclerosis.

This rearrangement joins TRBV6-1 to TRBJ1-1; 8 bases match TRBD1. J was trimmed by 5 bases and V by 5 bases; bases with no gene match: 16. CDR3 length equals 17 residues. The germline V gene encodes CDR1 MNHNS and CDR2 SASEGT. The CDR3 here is CASSQTQTGVVRTEAFF. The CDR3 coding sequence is TGTGCCAGCAGTCAAACTCAGACAGGGGTTGTGAGAACTGAAGCTTTCTTT.

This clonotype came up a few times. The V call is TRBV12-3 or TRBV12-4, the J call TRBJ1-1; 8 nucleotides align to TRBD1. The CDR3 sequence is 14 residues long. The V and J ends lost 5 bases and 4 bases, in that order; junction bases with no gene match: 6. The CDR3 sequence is CASSAGGAGTEAFF. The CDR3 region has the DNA TGTGCCAGCAGTGCAGGGGGCGCGGGCACTGAAGCTTTCTTT.

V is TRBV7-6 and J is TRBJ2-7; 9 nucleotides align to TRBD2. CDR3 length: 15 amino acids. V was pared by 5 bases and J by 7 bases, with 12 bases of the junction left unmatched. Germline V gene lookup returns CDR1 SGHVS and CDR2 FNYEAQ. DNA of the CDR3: TGTGCCAGCAGCCCGCAGTCAGCGGGAGGAAGTGAGCAGTACTTC. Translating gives CASSPQSAGGSEQYF.

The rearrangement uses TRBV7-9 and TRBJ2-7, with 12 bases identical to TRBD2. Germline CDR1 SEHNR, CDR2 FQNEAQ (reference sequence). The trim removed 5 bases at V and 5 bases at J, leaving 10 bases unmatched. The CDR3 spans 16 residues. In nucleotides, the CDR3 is TGTGCCAGCAGCCGAGGACTAGCGGGATATAAGGACGAGCAGTACTTC. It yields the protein CASSRGLAGYKDEQYF. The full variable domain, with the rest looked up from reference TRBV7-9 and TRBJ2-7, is DTGVSQNPRHKITKRGQNVTFRCDPISEHNRLYWYRQTLGQGPEFLTYFQNEAQLEKSRLLSDRFSAERPKGSFSTLEIQRTEQGDSAMYLCASSRGLAGYKDEQYFGPGTRLTVT.

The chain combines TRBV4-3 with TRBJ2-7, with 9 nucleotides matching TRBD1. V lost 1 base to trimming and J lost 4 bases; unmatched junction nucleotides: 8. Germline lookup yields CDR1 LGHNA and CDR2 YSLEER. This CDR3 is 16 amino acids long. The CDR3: CASSQGSGTGMYEQYF. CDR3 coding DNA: TGCGCCAGCAGCCAAGGGTCCGGGACAGGGATGTACGAGCAGTACTTC.

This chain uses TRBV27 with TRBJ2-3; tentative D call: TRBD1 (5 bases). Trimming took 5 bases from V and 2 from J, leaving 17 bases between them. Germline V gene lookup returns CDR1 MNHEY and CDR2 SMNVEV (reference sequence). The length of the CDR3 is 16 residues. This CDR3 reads CASSPQSQGSTDTQYF. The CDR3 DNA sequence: TGTGCCAGCAGTCCCCAATCCCAGGGTTCCACAGATACGCAGTATTTT.

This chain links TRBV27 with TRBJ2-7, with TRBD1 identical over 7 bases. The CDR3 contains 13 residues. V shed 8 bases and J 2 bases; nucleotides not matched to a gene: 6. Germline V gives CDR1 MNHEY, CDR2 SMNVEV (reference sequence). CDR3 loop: CASAWDSTYEQYF. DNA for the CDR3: TGTGCCAGCGCGTGGGACAGTACCTACGAGCAGTACTTC.

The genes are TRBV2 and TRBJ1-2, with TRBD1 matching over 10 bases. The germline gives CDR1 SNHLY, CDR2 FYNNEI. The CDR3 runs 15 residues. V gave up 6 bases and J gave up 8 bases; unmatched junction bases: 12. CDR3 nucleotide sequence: TGTGCCAGCAGAGACGCCGGGACAGGGGTCTTCGGCTACACCTTC. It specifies CASRDAGTGVFGYTF.

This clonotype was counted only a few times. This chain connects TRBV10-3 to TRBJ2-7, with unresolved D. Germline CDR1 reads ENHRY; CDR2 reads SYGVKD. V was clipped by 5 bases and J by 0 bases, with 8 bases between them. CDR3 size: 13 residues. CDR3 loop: CAISTDHSYEQYF. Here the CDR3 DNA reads TGTGCCATCAGTACGGACCACTCCTACGAGCAGTACTTC.

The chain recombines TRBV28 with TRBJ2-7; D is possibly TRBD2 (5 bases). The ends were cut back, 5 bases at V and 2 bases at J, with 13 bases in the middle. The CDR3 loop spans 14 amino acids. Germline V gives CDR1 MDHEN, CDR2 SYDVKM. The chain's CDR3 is CASSIQDGTYEQYF. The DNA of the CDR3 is TGTGCCAGCAGTATCCAGGACGGGACCTACGAGCAGTACTTC.

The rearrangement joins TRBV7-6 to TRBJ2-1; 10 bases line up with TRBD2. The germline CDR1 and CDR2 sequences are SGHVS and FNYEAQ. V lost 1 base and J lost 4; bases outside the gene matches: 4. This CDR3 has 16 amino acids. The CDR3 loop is CASSLVRTSGYNEQFF. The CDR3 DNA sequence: TGTGCCAGCAGCTTAGTTAGGACTAGCGGATACAATGAGCAGTTCTTC.

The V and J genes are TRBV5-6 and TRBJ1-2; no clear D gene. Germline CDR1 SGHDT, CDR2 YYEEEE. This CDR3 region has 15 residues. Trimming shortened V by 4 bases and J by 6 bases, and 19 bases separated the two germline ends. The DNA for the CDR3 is TGTGCCAGCAGCCCGACGTGGTCCGCACCCAATGGCTACACCTTC. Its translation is CASSPTWSAPNGYTF.

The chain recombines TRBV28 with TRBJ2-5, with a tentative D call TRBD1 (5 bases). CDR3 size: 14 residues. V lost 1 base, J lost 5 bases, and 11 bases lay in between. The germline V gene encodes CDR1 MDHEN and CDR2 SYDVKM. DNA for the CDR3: TGTGCCAGCAGTTTATCGGACACAGGCGAGACCCAGTACTTC. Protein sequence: CASSLSDTGETQYF.

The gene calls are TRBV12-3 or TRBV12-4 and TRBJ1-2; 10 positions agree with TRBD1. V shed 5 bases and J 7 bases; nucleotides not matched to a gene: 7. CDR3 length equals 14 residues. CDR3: CASSRDRGRSGYTF. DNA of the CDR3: TGTGCCAGCAGTCGGGACAGGGGAAGAAGTGGCTACACCTTC.

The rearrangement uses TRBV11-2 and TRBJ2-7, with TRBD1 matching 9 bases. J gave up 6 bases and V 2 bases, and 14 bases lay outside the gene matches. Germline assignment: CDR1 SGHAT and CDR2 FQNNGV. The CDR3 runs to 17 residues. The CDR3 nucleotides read TGTGCCAGCAGCTTATCCGTGGTTGGGGACAGGGTTCGCGAGCAGTACTTC. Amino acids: CASSLSVVGDRVREQYF.

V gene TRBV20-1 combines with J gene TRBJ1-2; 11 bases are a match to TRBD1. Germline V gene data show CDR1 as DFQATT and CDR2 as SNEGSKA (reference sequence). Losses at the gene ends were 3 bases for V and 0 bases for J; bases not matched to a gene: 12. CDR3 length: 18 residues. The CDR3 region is CSARGPGTGGLANYGYTF. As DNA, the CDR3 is TGCAGTGCTAGGGGGCCCGGGACAGGGGGTTTAGCTAACTATGGCTACACCTTC.

CDR3 in amino acids: CASSYGTGNYEQYF. CDR3 sequence (DNA): TGTGCCAGCAGCTATGGGACAGGAAACTACGAGCAGTACTTC. The rearrangement links TRBV14 to TRBJ2-7, with TRBD1 matching over 8 bases. The CDR3 is made up of 14 amino acids. The ends lost 5 bases at V and 3 bases at J; junction bases unmatched: 6. In germline, CDR1 is SGHDN, CDR2 FVKESK. The whole variable domain, remainder taken from reference TRBV14 and TRBJ2-7, is EAGVTQFPSHSVIEKGQTVTLRCDPISGHDNLYWYRRVMGKEIKFLLHFVKESKQDESGMPNNRFLAERTGGTYSTLKVQPAELEDSGVYFCASSYGTGNYEQYFGPGTRLTVT.

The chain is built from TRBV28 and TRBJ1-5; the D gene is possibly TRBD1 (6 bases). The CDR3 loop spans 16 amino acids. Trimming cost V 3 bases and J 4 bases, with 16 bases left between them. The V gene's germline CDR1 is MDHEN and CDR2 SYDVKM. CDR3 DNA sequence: TGTGCCAGCAGTTTTCGGGGGCCGGGGGGGAATCAGCCCCAGCATTTT. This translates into CASSFRGPGGNQPQHF.

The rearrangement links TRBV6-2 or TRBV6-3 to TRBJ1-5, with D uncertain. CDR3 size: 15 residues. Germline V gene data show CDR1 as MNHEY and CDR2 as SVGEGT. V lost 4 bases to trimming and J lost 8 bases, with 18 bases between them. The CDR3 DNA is TGTGCCAGCAGTTGGTCCGGGTACACTTCTGAGCCCCAGCATTTT. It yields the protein CASSWSGYTSEPQHF.

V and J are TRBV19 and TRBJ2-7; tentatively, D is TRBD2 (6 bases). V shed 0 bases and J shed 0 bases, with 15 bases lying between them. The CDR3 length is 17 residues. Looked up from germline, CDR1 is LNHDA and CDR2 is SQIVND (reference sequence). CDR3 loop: CASSIDPVEGSSYEQYF. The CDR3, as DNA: TGTGCCAGTAGTATAGATCCGGTGGAGGGCAGCTCCTACGAGCAGTACTTC.

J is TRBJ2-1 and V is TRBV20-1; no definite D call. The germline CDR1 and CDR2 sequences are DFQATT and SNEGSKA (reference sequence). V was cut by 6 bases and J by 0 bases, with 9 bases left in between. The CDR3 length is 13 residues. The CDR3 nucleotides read TGCAGTGCACCCACGAGCTCCTACAATGAGCAGTTCTTC. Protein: CSAPTSSYNEQFF.

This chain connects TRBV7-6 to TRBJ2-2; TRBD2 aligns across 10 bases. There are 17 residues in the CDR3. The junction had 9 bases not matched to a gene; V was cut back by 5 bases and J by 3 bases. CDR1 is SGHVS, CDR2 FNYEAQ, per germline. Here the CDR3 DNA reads TGTGCCAGCAGCCCTCTGGGGGGACTAGCGTACACCGGGGAGCTGTTTTTT. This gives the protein CASSPLGGLAYTGELFF.

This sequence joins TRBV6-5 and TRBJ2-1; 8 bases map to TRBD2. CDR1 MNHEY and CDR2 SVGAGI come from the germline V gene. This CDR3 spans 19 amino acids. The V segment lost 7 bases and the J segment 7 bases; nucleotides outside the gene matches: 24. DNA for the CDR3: TGTGCCAGCACTTATTACCCACCTATCATCAGCGGGAGTGGGAATGAGCAGTTCTTC. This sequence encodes CASTYYPPIISGSGNEQFF.